These T cell receptor beta chains were read from a single sample in a study of cytomegalovirus exposure and HLA in healthy donors. Here immunoSEQ multiplex PCR was the method, and the copy in TCRdb shows in-frame clones only, minus some. The table lists 200,000 to 300,000 clones, about 90% of them singletons. Sequencing input: PBMCs. Every receptor here comes from a man between 18 and 29 years old in good health and CMV-seropositive. Each CDR3 is given with its conserved first and last residue. Each record gives: CDR3 DNA, CDR3 protein, clone size, D gene, V gene, J gene. A D gene is named only where the DNA matches it firmly. Clone size is shown for a subset of rows, as once, few, many or a class of expanded clone.

TGTGCCAGTAGTATAGCCCCCCATAGCCGCATACAATATGAGCAGTTCTTC	CASSIAPHSRIQYEQFF	NA	NA	TRBV19	TRBJ2-1
TGTGCCAGCAGTACGGACTCGAAGACCTACGAGCAGTACTTC	CASSTDSKTYEQYF	NA	NA	TRBV5-4	TRBJ2-7
TGCGCCAGCAGCAACCTAAGGGGACTTCACACTGAAGCTTTCTTT	CASSNLRGLHTEAFF	few	NA	TRBV5-1	TRBJ1-1
TGTGCCAGCAGCATCGGGACCCACTACGAGCAGTACTTC	CASSIGTHYEQYF	NA	NA	TRBV7-2	TRBJ2-7
TGTGCCAGTAGTCTCTCGGGACCTAATCAGCCCCAGCATTTT	CASSLSGPNQPQHF	NA	NA	TRBV19	TRBJ1-5
TGTGCCAGCAGCTTAAGACAGGGAGACACCGGGGAGCTGTTTTTT	CASSLRQGDTGELFF	NA	TRBD1	TRBV7-2	TRBJ2-2
TGTGCCAGCAGTGGGGGGACAGGGAGCAGTCTGGGCTATGGCTACACCTTC	CASSGGTGSSLGYGYTF	NA	TRBD1	TRBV2	TRBJ1-2
TGTGCCAGCAGCCGAAGTCAAGGGGAGACCCAGTACTTC	CASSRSQGETQYF	NA	NA	TRBV6-5	TRBJ2-5
TGTGCCTGGATAGTGCAGGGTGGTACTGAAGCTTTCTTT	CAWIVQGGTEAFF	NA	NA	TRBV30	TRBJ1-1
TGTGCCAGCAGCCAAGGTAATAGCGGGAGTGCAGATACGCAGTATTTT	CASSQGNSGSADTQYF	once	TRBD2	TRBV4-2	TRBJ2-3
TGTGCCAGCAGTGAACAGGGGGCCACCGGGGAGCTGTTTTTT	CASSEQGATGELFF	few	TRBD1	TRBV6-4	TRBJ2-2
TGTGCCAGCAGTCCTCAGGGGGTGAGCAATCAGCCCCAGCATTTT	CASSPQGVSNQPQHF	NA	TRBD1	TRBV27	TRBJ1-5
TGTGCCAGCACGGGGACAGGGATCACCGGGGAGCTGTTTTTT	CASTGTGITGELFF	NA	TRBD1	TRBV6-1	TRBJ2-2
TGTGCCAGTAGTAAAGTCCCAGGGGGCGGATGGAGCACTGAAGCTTTCTTT	CASSKVPGGGWSTEAFF	NA	TRBD1	TRBV19	TRBJ1-1
TGTGCCACGGGGGACAGGTTCGACAATCAGCCCCAGCATTTT	CATGDRFDNQPQHF	NA	TRBD1	TRBV6-1	TRBJ1-5
TGTGCCAGCACCCCGGAAGGGGGGAGCGGCTACACCTTC	CASTPEGGSGYTF	NA	NA	TRBV7-9	TRBJ1-2
TGCGCCAGCAGCCAAGGCGGGTTTATACCGGACAGGAACGAGCAGTACTTC	CASSQGGFIPDRNEQYF	NA	TRBD1	TRBV4-1	TRBJ2-7
TGTGCCAGCAGCTTACTGCAGGGACCGAACACCGGGGAGCTGTTTTTT	CASSLLQGPNTGELFF	few	NA	TRBV7-7	TRBJ2-2
TGCGCCAGCAGCCAAGAAGGCAGGGTATCAGATACGCAGTATTTT	CASSQEGRVSDTQYF	NA	NA	TRBV4-1	TRBJ2-3
TGTGCCATCGAGGGCCCAGGGACGCAGTATTTT	CAIEGPGTQYF	NA	NA	TRBV10-3	TRBJ2-3
TGTGCCAGCAGGGGGTATCGCGAGCAGTACTTC	CASRGYREQYF	NA	NA	TRBV28	TRBJ2-7
TGTGCCAGTAGCTGGGACCTACGGACCGATCAGCCCCAGCATTTT	CASSWDLRTDQPQHF	NA	NA	TRBV19	TRBJ1-5
TGTGCCAGCCTCCAGCGGCCCTACGAGCAGTACTTC	CASLQRPYEQYF	NA	NA	TRBV6-4	TRBJ2-7
TGCGCCAGCAGTGATTCGGGCCTAGCGAACACCGGGGAGCTGTTTTTT	CASSDSGLANTGELFF	NA	NA	TRBV10-1	TRBJ2-2
TGTGCCAGCAGCGAGGGACTAGCCTGGGATGAGCAGTTCTTC	CASSEGLAWDEQFF	NA	TRBD2	TRBV9	TRBJ2-1
TGTGCCAGCAGTTTATCAGGCGGGGGCCCCCCAGATACGCAGTATTTT	CASSLSGGGPPDTQYF	NA	NA	TRBV27	TRBJ2-3
TGTGCCAGCAGTGTAACAGATACGCAGTATTTT	CASSVTDTQYF	NA	NA	TRBV2	TRBJ2-3
TGTGCCAGCAGCTCCGGGACAAGGCCCTACGAGCAGTACTTC	CASSSGTRPYEQYF	once	NA	TRBV28	TRBJ2-7
TGCGCCAGCAAGGGAACCGAAGGTAGACTAGCGGGAGGGCTCCGCACAGATACGCAGTATTTT	CASKGTEGRLAGGLRTDTQYF	NA	TRBD2	TRBV10-2	TRBJ2-3
TGTGCCAGCAGTTTACTCGGTAATGAGCAGTTCTTC	CASSLLGNEQFF	NA	NA	TRBV27	TRBJ2-1
TGTGCCAGCAGCTTCCGTAGGGAGCACGAGCAGTACTTC	CASSFRREHEQYF	NA	NA	TRBV7-2	TRBJ2-7
TGTGCCAGCAGTGAAGGGACATCTCTCGAGCAGTACTTC	CASSEGTSLEQYF	NA	NA	TRBV6-1	TRBJ2-7
TGTGCCAGCAGCTTGGCAAGTTATGGCTACACCTTC	CASSLASYGYTF	NA	NA	TRBV5-8	TRBJ1-2
TGTGCCAGCAGTTACTCTGGGTTCCTCTCCTACGAGCAGTACTTC	CASSYSGFLSYEQYF	NA	NA	TRBV6-5	TRBJ2-7
TGTGCCAGCAGCTTAATCCCCTCTCAGCGGGTAACCTACAATGAGCAGTTCTTC	CASSLIPSQRVTYNEQFF	once	NA	TRBV7-2	TRBJ2-1
TGTGCCAGCAGCTTGGTTGGGCAGGGGGCGTCCGAGCAGTACTTC	CASSLVGQGASEQYF	NA	TRBD1	TRBV5-6	TRBJ2-7
TGTGCCAGCAGCTACAAGGTCAGCCAAGAGACCCAGTACTTC	CASSYKVSQETQYF	NA	NA	TRBV5-6	TRBJ2-5
TGTGCCAGCAGCTTCACAGGGGGGCACACAGATACGCAGTATTTT	CASSFTGGHTDTQYF	NA	TRBD1	TRBV7-3	TRBJ2-3
TGTGCCAGCAGTTTAAGCTGGAGGAGCACAGATACGCAGTATTTT	CASSLSWRSTDTQYF	NA	NA	TRBV28	TRBJ2-3
TGTGCCAGCAGCTTAGGCGGGAGTATCACAGATACGCAGTATTTT	CASSLGGSITDTQYF	NA	TRBD2	TRBV7-9	TRBJ2-3
TGTGCCAGCAGCTTGTCTTCGGGACAGGGCTCAGTCTACGAGCAGTACTTC	CASSLSSGQGSVYEQYF	NA	TRBD1	TRBV5-4	TRBJ2-7
TGTGCCAGCAGTTTACTGGACATGAACACTGAAGCTTTCTTT	CASSLLDMNTEAFF	once	NA	TRBV28	TRBJ1-1
TGTGCCAGCAGCCAGGCAGGGGGACGAGGCTACACCTTC	CASSQAGGRGYTF	NA	TRBD1	TRBV7-2	TRBJ1-2
TGTGCCAGCAGCCCCGATGGGGCGAGCACAGATACGCAGTATTTT	CASSPDGASTDTQYF	NA	NA	TRBV5-5	TRBJ2-3
TGTGCCAGCAGCCCAGGCGGGGCCTACGAGCAGTACTTC	CASSPGGAYEQYF	NA	NA	TRBV11-2	TRBJ2-7
TGTGCTAGTGCCGCCTCTGGGGGGTTAGGGTACGAGCAGTACTTC	CASAASGGLGYEQYF	NA	NA	TRBV12-5	TRBJ2-7
TGCGCCAGCAGCCAACACCTAGCGGGCAGTCAAGAGACCCAGTACTTC	CASSQHLAGSQETQYF	NA	TRBD2	TRBV4-1	TRBJ2-5
TGCAGTGCTCGACAGTACGAGCAGTACTTC	CSARQYEQYF	NA	NA	TRBV20-1	TRBJ2-7
TGCAGCTCTTCCGAGTCGAACTATGGCTACACCTTC	CSSSESNYGYTF	few	NA	TRBV29-1	TRBJ1-2
TGTGCCAGCAGCCGGGACGGCTACGAGCAGTACTTC	CASSRDGYEQYF	once	NA	TRBV11-2	TRBJ2-7
TGTGCCAGCAGCTCAACAGGTATCTGGCAGTACTTC	CASSSTGIWQYF	NA	NA	TRBV11-2	TRBJ2-7